This T cell receptor (beta chain) was identified during a study of CD8 T cells in ankylosing spondylitis. Study results and caveats: Past studies reported some motif variants in reactive arthritis synovial fluid and blood. A motif of under 10 highly homologous TCR beta variants was seen as apparently characteristic of ankylosing spondylitis blood.

Quantitative 5'-RACE with molecular barcodes generated TCR beta libraries. Each CDR3 protein gets one entry after TCRdb re-called the 5' RACE reads with MiXCR. The sample lists 300,000 to 350,000 distinct CDR3 sequences; 11% were seen once. This clonotype showed up just a few times. Its matching antigen is unknown. The V gene's germline CDR1 is SGHRS and CDR2 YFSETQ. The ends lost 0 bases at V and 2 bases at J; junction bases unmatched: 5. The CDR3 length is 15 residues. The chain couples TRBV5-1 to TRBJ2-7; 7 positions agree with TRBD2. The clonotype was recovered from a female donor with ankylosing spondylitis or in good health (not recorded which). Sequenced: blood, either unsorted or a sorted T cell fraction (not recorded which). The CDR3 DNA reads TGCGCCAGCAGCTTGGTGGCTAGCGGCCCCTACGAGCAGTACTTC. Translated: CASSLVASGPYEQYF.